What follows are 11 T cell receptor beta chains derived from one specimen sequenced in a study of CD8 T cells in Susac syndrome. A quantity of roughly 0.5 to 1 ug RNA underwent reverse transcription using random hexamers. TCRdb fed the immunoSEQ multiplex PCR reads into MiXCR, producing one record per CDR3 protein. The sample records approximately 210,000 distinct CDR3 sequences, about 94% being singletons. What was sequenced was CD4+ T cells from PBMCs. All receptors come from a human donor with Susac syndrome.

This CDR3 is CASSLELEGGETQYF. The CDR3 nucleotides read TGTGCCAGCAGCTTAGAATTGGAGGGAGGAGAGACCCAGTACTTC. This chain joins TRBV7-9 and TRBJ2-5; possibly TRBD2 for D (6 bases). This CDR3 contains 15 residues. Germline CDR1 reads SEHNR; CDR2 reads FQNEAQ (reference sequence). Trimming stripped 1 base from V and 4 bases from J, with 13 bases between.

This chain links TRBV30 with TRBJ1-5; D call uncertain. Germline V CDR1 and CDR2: GTSNPN, SVGIG (reference sequence). The CDR3 contains 13 residues. V lost 5 bases and J 0 bases, leaving 8 bases between the germline ends. CDR3: CAWGEVSNQPQHF. DNA of the CDR3: TGTGCCTGGGGCGAGGTTAGCAATCAGCCCCAGCATTTT.

This chain connects TRBV29-1 to TRBJ2-2, with TRBD1 identical over 7 bases. The CDR3 consists of 14 residues. V shed 7 bases, J shed 1 base, and the junction held 6 bases outside the gene matches. Germline V gene sequence: CDR1 SQVTM, CDR2 ANQGSEA. CDR3 bases: TGCAGCGGGAGAAGGGGGCGGAACACCGGGGAGCTGTTTTTT. It is translated as CSGRRGRNTGELFF.

The genes are TRBV29-1 and TRBJ2-1; no clear D. The germline V gene encodes CDR1 SQVTM and CDR2 ANQGSEA. V shed 5 bases and J shed 7 bases, with 12 bases lying between them. This CDR3 is built from 12 residues. CDR3 DNA sequence: TGCAGCGTTAGGGTCTCGATAAATGAGCAGTTCTTC. Residues: CSVRVSINEQFF.

The chain uses TRBV2 and TRBJ1-2; 7 bases fit TRBD1. The J segment lost 6 bases and the V segment lost 5 bases, leaving 6 bases of the junction unmatched. Germline V gene data show CDR1 as SNHLY and CDR2 as FYNNEI. The CDR3 spans 13 residues. The CDR3 loop is CASSRAGQDGYTF. The CDR3 region has the DNA TGTGCCAGCAGTCGCGCAGGACAGGATGGCTACACCTTC.

This chain joins TRBV20-1 and TRBJ2-2; 7 nucleotides line up with TRBD1. The ends lost 4 bases at V and 4 bases at J; junction bases unmatched: 12. Germline CDR1 reads DFQATT; CDR2 reads SNEGSKA (reference sequence). The CDR3 is 16 amino acids. CDR3 sequence (DNA): TGCAGTGCTAAGTCCCACGACAGGGCGGCCACCGGGGAGCTGTTTTTT. Translation gives CSAKSHDRAATGELFF.

This clonotype was found a few times. The V and J genes are TRBV25-1 and TRBJ2-1, with 7 bases matching TRBD2. Losses at the gene ends were 2 bases for V and 14 bases for J; bases not matched to a gene: 6. This CDR3 contains 12 residues. The germline gives CDR1 MGHDK, CDR2 SYGVNS. CDR3: CASSEVEGREFF. The CDR3 region has the DNA TGTGCCAGCAGTGAAGTGGAGGGGAGGGAGTTCTTC.

The chain combines TRBV5-4 with TRBJ1-4; D ambiguous. Per germline, CDR1 SGHNT and CDR2 YYREEE (reference sequence). This CDR3 is 14 amino acids long. V lost 0 bases and J 5 bases, leaving 8 bases between the germline ends. This CDR3 is CASSLASRNEKLFF. In DNA, the CDR3 is TGTGCCAGCAGCTTGGCATCTCGAAATGAAAAACTGTTTTTT.

The chain couples TRBV15 to TRBJ1-1, with D hard to call. V was clipped by 4 bases and J by 4 bases, with 7 bases between them. The CDR3 is 12 residues long. The germline V gene encodes CDR1 LNHNV and CDR2 YYDKDF (reference sequence). The CDR3 loop reads CATSTDTTEAFF. CDR3 coding DNA: TGTGCCACCAGCACCGACACCACTGAAGCTTTCTTT.

This sequence joins TRBV14 and TRBJ1-6; D unresolved. Germline V CDR1 and CDR2: SGHDN, FVKESK. The length of the CDR3 is 14 residues. V was pared by 6 bases and J by 8 bases, with 14 bases between. The CDR3 coding sequence is TGTGCCAGCAGGGACCTGGCGATGGATTCACCCCTCCACTTT. This sequence encodes CASRDLAMDSPLHF.

The table lists this clonotype with a few counts. The chain has TRBV3-1 and TRBJ2-7; 8 nucleotides align to TRBD2. V lost 1 base and J lost 2; bases outside the gene matches: 4. The germline CDR1 and CDR2 sequences are LGHDT and YNNKEL (reference sequence). This CDR3 has 15 residues. The CDR3 DNA is TGTGCCAGCAGCCAAGTAGCGGGGTCCCCCTACGAGCAGTACTTC. Translating gives CASSQVAGSPYEQYF.